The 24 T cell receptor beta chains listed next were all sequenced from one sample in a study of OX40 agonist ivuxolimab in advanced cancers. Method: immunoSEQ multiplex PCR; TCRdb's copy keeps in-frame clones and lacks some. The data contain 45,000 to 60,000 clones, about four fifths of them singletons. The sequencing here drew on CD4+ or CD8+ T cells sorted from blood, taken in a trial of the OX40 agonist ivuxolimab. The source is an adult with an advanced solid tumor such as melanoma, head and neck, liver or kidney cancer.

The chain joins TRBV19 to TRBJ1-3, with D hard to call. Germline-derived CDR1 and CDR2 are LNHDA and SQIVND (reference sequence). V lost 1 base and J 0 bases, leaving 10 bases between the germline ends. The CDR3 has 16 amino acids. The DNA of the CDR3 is TGTGCCAGTAGTATAGCGGCGGGCAACTCTGGAAACACCATATATTTT. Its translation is CASSIAAGNSGNTIYF.

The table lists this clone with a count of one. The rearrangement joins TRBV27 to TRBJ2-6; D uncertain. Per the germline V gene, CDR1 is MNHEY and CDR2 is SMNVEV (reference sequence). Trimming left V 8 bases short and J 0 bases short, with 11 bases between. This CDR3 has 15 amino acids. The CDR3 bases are TGTGCCAGCCGCTCCCAGTCCTCTGGGGCCAACGTCCTGACTTTC. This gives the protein CASRSQSSGANVLTF. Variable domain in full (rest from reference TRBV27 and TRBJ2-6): EAQVTQNPRYLITVTGKKLTVTCSQNMNHEYMSWYRQDPGLGLRQIYYSMNVEVTDKGDVPEGYKVSRKEKRNFPLILESPSPNQTSLYFCASRSQSSGANVLTFGAGSRLTVL.

CDR3: CAISERQDNEKLFF. The CDR3 DNA follows: TGTGCCATCAGTGAGAGACAGGATAATGAAAAACTGTTTTTT. The chain links TRBV10-3 to TRBJ1-4, with D possibly being TRBD1 (6 bases). This CDR3 is built from 14 residues. Trimming took off 2 bases at V and 4 bases at J, with 8 bases between the two ends. CDR1 is ENHRY and CDR2 is SYGVKD in the germline V gene.

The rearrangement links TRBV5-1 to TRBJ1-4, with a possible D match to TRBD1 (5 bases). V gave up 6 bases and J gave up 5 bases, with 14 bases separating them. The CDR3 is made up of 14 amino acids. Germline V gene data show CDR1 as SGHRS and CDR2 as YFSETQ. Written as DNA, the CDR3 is TGCGCCAGCAAGGGGACGGCCCCAAATGAAAAACTGTTTTTT. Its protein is CASKGTAPNEKLFF.

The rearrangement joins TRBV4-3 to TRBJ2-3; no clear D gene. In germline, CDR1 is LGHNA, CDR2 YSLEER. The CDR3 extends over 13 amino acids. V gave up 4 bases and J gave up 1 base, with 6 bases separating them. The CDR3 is CASSPVGTDTQYF. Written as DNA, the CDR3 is TGCGCCAGCAGCCCCGTAGGCACAGATACGCAGTATTTT.

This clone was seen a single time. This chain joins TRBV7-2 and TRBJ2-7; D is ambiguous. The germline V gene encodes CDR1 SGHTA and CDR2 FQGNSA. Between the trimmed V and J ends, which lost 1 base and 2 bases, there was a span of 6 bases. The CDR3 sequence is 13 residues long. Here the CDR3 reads CASSLVGTYEQYF. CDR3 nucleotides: TGTGCCAGCAGCTTAGTGGGTACCTACGAGCAGTACTTC. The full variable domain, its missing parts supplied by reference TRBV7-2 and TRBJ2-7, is GAGVSQSPSNKVTEKGKDVELRCDPISGHTALYWYRQSLGQGLEFLIYFQGNSAPDKSGLPSDRFSAERTGGSVSTLTIQRTQQEDSAVYLCASSLVGTYEQYFGPGTRLTVT.

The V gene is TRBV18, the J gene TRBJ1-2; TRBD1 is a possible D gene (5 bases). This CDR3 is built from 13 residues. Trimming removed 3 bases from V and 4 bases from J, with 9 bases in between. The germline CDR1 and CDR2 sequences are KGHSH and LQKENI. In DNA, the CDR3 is TGTGCCAGCTCACCGGGGGATCTCTATGGCTACACCTTC. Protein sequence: CASSPGDLYGYTF.

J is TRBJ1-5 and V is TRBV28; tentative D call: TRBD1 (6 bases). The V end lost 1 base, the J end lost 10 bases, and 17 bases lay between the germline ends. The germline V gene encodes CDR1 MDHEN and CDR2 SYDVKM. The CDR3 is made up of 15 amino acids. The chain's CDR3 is CASSLYLQGRIPQHF. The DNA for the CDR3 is TGTGCCAGCAGTTTATATCTACAGGGCAGGATACCCCAGCATTTT.

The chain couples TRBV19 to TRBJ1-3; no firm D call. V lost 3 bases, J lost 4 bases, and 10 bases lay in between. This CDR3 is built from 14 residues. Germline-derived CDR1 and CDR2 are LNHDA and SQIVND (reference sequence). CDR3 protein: CASSINGRGNTIYF. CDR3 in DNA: TGTGCCAGTAGTATCAACGGGCGGGGAAACACCATATATTTT.

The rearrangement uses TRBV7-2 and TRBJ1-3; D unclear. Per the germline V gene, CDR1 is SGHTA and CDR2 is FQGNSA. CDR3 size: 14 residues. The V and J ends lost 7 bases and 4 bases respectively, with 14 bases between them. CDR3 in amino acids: CASTLTSGGNTIYF. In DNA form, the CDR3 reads TGTGCCAGCACCCTCACCAGTGGGGGAAACACCATATATTTT.

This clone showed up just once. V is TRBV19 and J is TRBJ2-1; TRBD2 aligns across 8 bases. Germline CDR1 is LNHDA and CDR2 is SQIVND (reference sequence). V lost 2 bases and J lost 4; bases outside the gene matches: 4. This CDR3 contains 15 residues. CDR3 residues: CASSISGTRYNEQFF. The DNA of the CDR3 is TGTGCCAGTAGTATAAGTGGGACTAGATACAATGAGCAGTTCTTC.

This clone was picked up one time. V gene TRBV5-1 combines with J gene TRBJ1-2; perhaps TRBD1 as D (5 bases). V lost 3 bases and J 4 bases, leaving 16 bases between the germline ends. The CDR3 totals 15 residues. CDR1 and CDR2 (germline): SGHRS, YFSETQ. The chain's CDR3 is CASSSGPTVIYGYTF. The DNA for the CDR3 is TGCGCCAGCAGCTCAGGGCCAACAGTGATCTATGGCTACACCTTC.

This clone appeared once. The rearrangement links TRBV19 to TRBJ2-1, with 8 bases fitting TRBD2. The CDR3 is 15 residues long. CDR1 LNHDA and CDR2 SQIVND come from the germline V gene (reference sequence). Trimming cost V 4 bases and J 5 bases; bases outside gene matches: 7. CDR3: CASSTSGTRNNEQFF. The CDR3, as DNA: TGTGCCAGTAGTACTTCCGGGACTAGGAACAATGAGCAGTTCTTC.

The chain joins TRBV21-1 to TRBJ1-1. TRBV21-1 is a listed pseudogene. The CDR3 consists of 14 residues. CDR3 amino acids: CASSKVARNVEAFF. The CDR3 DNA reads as TGTGCCAGCAGCAAAGTGGCTAGGAACGTTGAAGCTTTCTTT.

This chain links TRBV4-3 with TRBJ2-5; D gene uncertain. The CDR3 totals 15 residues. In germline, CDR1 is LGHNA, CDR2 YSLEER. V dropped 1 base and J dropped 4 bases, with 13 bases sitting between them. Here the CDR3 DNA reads TGCGCCAGCAGCCAAGCCCAGTCCTCCCGAGAGACCCAGTACTTC. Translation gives CASSQAQSSRETQYF.

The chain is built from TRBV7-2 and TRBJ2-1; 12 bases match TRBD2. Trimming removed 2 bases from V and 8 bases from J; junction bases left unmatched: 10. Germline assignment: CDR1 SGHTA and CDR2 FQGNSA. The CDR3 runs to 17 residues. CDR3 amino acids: CASSLWTTSGGQDEQFF. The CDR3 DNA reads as TGTGCCAGCAGCTTATGGACGACTAGCGGGGGTCAGGATGAGCAGTTCTTC.

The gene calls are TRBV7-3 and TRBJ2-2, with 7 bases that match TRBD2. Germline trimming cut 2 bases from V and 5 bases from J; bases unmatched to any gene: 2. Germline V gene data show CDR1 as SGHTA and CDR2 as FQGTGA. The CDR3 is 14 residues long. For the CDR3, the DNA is TGTGCCAGCAGCTTAGATAGCGGGACCGGGGAGCTGTTTTTT. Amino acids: CASSLDSGTGELFF. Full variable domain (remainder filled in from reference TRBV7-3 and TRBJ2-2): GAGVSQTPSNKVTEKGKYVELRCDPISGHTALYWYRQSLGQGPEFLIYFQGTGAADDSGLPNDRFFAVRPEGSVSTLKIQRTERGDSAVYLCASSLDSGTGELFFGEGSRLTVL.

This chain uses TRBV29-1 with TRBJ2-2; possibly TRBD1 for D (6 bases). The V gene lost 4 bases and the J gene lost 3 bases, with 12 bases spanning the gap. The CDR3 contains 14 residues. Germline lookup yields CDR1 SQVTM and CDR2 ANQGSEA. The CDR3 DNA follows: TGCAGCGTTGCTTTGGACAGTGACACCGGGGAGCTGTTTTTT. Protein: CSVALDSDTGELFF.

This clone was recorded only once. DNA for the CDR3: TGTGCCATCTCCGGCGGGACAGGGGCGAACTACGAGCAGTACTTC. Protein product: CAISGGTGANYEQYF. The gene calls are TRBV2 and TRBJ2-7, with 10 bases lining up with TRBD1. CDR1 is SNHLY, CDR2 FYNNEI, per germline. V lost 10 bases and J lost 3; bases outside the gene matches: 12. The CDR3 length is 15 residues.

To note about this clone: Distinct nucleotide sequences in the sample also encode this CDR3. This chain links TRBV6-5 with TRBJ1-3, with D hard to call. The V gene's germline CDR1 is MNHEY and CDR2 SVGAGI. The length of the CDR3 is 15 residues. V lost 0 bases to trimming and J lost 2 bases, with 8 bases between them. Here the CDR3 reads CASSYSGRTGNTIYF. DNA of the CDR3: TGTGCCAGCAGTTACTCCGGCAGGACTGGAAACACCATATATTTT.

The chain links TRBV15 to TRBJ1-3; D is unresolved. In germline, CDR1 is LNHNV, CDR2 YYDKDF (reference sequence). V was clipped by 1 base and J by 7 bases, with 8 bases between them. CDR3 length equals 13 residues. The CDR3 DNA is TGTGCCACCAGCAGAGGTAGATTTAACACCATATATTTT. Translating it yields CATSRGRFNTIYF.

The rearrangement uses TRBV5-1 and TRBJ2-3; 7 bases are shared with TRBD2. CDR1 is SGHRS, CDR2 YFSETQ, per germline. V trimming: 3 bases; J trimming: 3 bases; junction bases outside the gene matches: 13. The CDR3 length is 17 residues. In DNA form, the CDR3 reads TGCGCCAGCAGCTGGGGCGTGACTAGCTATAGAACAGATACGCAGTATTTT. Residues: CASSWGVTSYRTDTQYF.

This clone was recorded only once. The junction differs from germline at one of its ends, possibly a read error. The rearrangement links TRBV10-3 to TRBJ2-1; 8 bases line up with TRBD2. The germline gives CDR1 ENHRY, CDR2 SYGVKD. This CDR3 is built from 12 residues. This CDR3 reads CANGAERTSYLF. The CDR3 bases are TGTGCCAACGGGGCGGAACGGACTAGCTATCTCTTC.

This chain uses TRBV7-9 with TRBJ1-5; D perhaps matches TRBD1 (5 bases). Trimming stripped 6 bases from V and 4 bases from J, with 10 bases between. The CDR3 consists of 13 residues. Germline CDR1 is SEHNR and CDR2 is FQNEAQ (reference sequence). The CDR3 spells CASSRTTNQPQHF. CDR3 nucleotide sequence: TGTGCCAGCAGTCGGACAACTAATCAGCCCCAGCATTTT.